This TCR beta chain emerged from a study of monozygotic twins with inflammatory bowel disease. Study results and limitations: IBD patients carried less diverse TCRbeta repertoires (inverse Simpson) than healthy co-twins. Differing immunosuppressive treatments may have added variability to patient repertoires. Results did not support any single strong IBD-associated signal or clonotype.

Regarding this clonotype: Its antigen is still unknown.

Every sample had its cDNA made across eight separate reactions. Following a re-call of the 5' RACE reads, TCRdb has one entry per CDR3 protein and lacks DNA. This sample's clone table lists 300,000 to 450,000 distinct CDR3 sequences. This CDR3 is 14 amino acids long. This sequence originates from a human donor with ulcerative colitis or Crohn's disease, or a healthy co-twin of an affected twin (not recorded which). Sequences were obtained from blood. This sequence joins TRBV12-3 or TRBV12-4 and TRBJ2-2; TCRdb indicates TRBD1, and absent DNA this call remains unverified. The CDR3: CASSLRTDTGELFF.